The 18 T cell receptor beta chains below all came from one sample that was sequenced in a study of T-cell memory formation after mild COVID-19. TCRdb analysed the 5' RACE reads with MiXCR anew, one entry per CDR3 protein. The sample lists around 430,000 distinct CDR3 sequences; about 16% were seen once. The sequencing input was PBMCs or a T cell subset sorted from them (not recorded which). Source of these receptors: a man between 18 and 35 years old who had mild COVID-19 (a few samples of this study predate the infection). Cell type and time point are not known.

This clonotype was observed once. The gene calls are TRBV28 and TRBJ1-1; D perhaps matches TRBD1 (6 bases). Germline CDR1 MDHEN, CDR2 SYDVKM. This CDR3 has 15 amino acids. V lost 3 bases and J 1 base, leaving 12 bases between the germline ends. The CDR3 sequence is CASSFGGAGNTEAFF. Here the CDR3 DNA reads TGTGCCAGCAGTTTTGGGGGGGCTGGGAACACTGAAGCTTTCTTT.

This clonotype was counted a few times. The V and J genes are TRBV20-1 and TRBJ1-5; no clear D gene. This CDR3 is built from 13 residues. V shed 3 bases and J shed 3 bases, with 9 bases lying between them. Germline-derived CDR1 and CDR2 are DFQATT and SNEGSKA (reference sequence). The CDR3 here is CSASDPNNQPQHF. CDR3 bases: TGCAGTGCTAGTGACCCGAACAATCAGCCCCAGCATTTT.

The CDR3 sequence is CSARGLAGGGETQYF. CDR3 bases: TGCAGTGCTAGAGGACTAGCGGGGGGCGGAGAGACCCAGTACTTC. The J gene is TRBJ2-5, the V gene TRBV20-1; 13 bases are shared with TRBD2. Germline loops: CDR1 DFQATT, CDR2 SNEGSKA (reference sequence). This CDR3 is 15 amino acids long. J gave up 4 bases and V 1 base, and 3 bases lay outside the gene matches.

The table lists this clonotype with a few counts. The chain carries TRBV5-4 and TRBJ1-2; TRBD1 might be the D (6 bases). Between the trimmed V and J ends, which lost 4 bases and 11 bases, there was a span of 12 bases. Per the germline V gene, CDR1 is SGHNT and CDR2 is YYREEE (reference sequence). The length of the CDR3 is 11 residues. The CDR3 loop reads CASSLTGIYTF. CDR3 DNA sequence: TGTGCCAGCAGCCTAACAGGGATTTACACCTTC.

This clonotype was counted only a few times. The V gene is TRBV7-2, the J gene TRBJ2-1; 7 bases fit TRBD2. V shed 5 bases and J 3 bases; nucleotides not matched to a gene: 7. This CDR3 spans 15 amino acids. The germline V gene encodes CDR1 SGHTA and CDR2 FQGNSA. In DNA form, the CDR3 reads TGTGCCAGCAGCCGGGAGAGCGGGGTCTACAATGAGCAGTTCTTC. Translating gives CASSRESGVYNEQFF.

A few counts support this clonotype. J is TRBJ1-1 and V is TRBV3-1, with TRBD1 matching over 8 bases. Germline CDR1 and CDR2: LGHDT and YNNKEL (reference sequence). After removal of 1 base from V and 6 bases from J, the junction contained 4 bases not matched to a gene. The CDR3 spans 14 residues. CDR3 in amino acids: CASSQGDRWAEAFF. CDR3 DNA sequence: TGTGCCAGCAGCCAAGGGGACAGGTGGGCTGAAGCTTTCTTT.

The chain recombines TRBV6-1 with TRBJ2-5; D ambiguous. From germline, CDR1 is MNHNS and CDR2 SASEGT. The CDR3 is 13 residues long. V lost 5 bases and J 7 bases, leaving 14 bases between the germline ends. CDR3 in amino acids: CASSFPAPGTQYF. The CDR3 nucleotides are TGTGCCAGCAGTTTTCCAGCCCCGGGGACCCAGTACTTC.

The sample holds a few counts of this clonotype. The chain carries TRBV12-3 or TRBV12-4 and TRBJ1-5; D not certain. The CDR3 extends over 14 amino acids. V was pared by 6 bases and J by 3 bases, with 12 bases between. The CDR3 loop is CASSDGLFNQPQHF. As DNA, the CDR3 is TGTGCCAGCAGCGACGGACTCTTCAATCAGCCCCAGCATTTT.

The chain carries TRBV10-3 and TRBJ1-2; weak D call: TRBD1 (6 bases). Germline CDR1 and CDR2: ENHRY and SYGVKD. This CDR3 is 13 amino acids long. Trimming left V 6 bases short and J 2 bases short, with 10 bases between. Written as DNA, the CDR3 is TGTGCCATCAGGTGGGACACGAACTATGGCTACACCTTC. It is translated as CAIRWDTNYGYTF.

This clonotype appeared many times. This rearrangement joins TRBV7-6 to TRBJ2-3; no definite D call. The germline V gene has CDR1 SGHVS and CDR2 FNYEAQ. The CDR3 spans 16 residues. V was trimmed by 6 bases and J by 1 base, leaving 17 bases between them. The CDR3 here is CASRFFGGDGTDTQYF. The CDR3 region has the DNA TGTGCCAGCAGGTTCTTCGGTGGGGATGGCACAGATACGCAGTATTTT.

This chain joins TRBV6-1 and TRBJ1-2; D gene uncertain. CDR1 MNHNS and CDR2 SASEGT come from the germline V gene. Trimming left V 8 bases short and J 8 bases short, with 15 bases between. The CDR3 loop spans 12 amino acids. The CDR3 DNA reads TGTGCCAGCCGGGAGACCGTGGGCGGCTACACCTTC. This codes for CASRETVGGYTF.

This clonotype came up a few times. V usage is TRBV9 and J usage is TRBJ1-3, with TRBD1 matching 7 bases. The CDR3 is 15 residues long. Germline loops: CDR1 SGDLS, CDR2 YYNGEE. Germline trimming cut 5 bases from V and 3 bases from J; bases unmatched to any gene: 8. The CDR3 nucleotides are TGTGCCAGCAGTACACAGGGGATCAGTGGAAACACCATATATTTT. Translation gives CASSTQGISGNTIYF.

The CDR3 here is CASTAGLAYTDTQYF. CDR3 nucleotide sequence: TGTGCCAGCACCGCCGGACTAGCGTACACAGATACGCAGTATTTT. J is TRBJ2-3 and V is TRBV28, with 9 bases matching TRBD2. The CDR3 totals 15 residues. CDR1 and CDR2 (germline): MDHEN, SYDVKM. The V and J ends lost 7 bases and 2 bases, in that order; junction bases with no gene match: 7.

This clonotype was counted between two and nine times. This rearrangement joins TRBV7-6 to TRBJ2-7, with D possibly being TRBD2 (5 bases). The CDR3 runs to 13 residues. Germline lookup yields CDR1 SGHVS and CDR2 FNYEAQ. V was trimmed by 3 bases and J by 2 bases, leaving 8 bases between them. The CDR3, as DNA: TGTGCCAGCAGCTTGCAGGAGGCCTACGAGCAGTACTTC. Translation: CASSLQEAYEQYF.

This clonotype was counted only a few times. The chain employs TRBV5-1 and TRBJ1-2, with D perhaps matching TRBD1 (6 bases). The CDR3 totals 15 residues. Germline V gene lookup returns CDR1 SGHRS and CDR2 YFSETQ. V was cut by 0 bases and J by 2 bases, with 11 bases left in between. The chain's CDR3 is CASSLAGAPNYGYTF. CDR3 nucleotides: TGCGCCAGCAGCTTGGCAGGGGCTCCCAACTATGGCTACACCTTC.

The chain combines TRBV5-8 with TRBJ1-1; perhaps TRBD1 as D (6 bases). Germline V gives CDR1 SGHTS, CDR2 YDEGEE. Trimming took 7 bases from V and 7 from J, leaving 14 bases between them. This CDR3 has 12 residues. CDR3 coding DNA: TGTGCCAGCCCTGGACAGAGGCTTGAAGCTTTCTTT. This gives the protein CASPGQRLEAFF.

This clonotype was recorded a few times. This chain connects TRBV7-9 to TRBJ2-5; 8 nucleotides line up with TRBD1. The CDR3 extends over 14 amino acids. The germline V gene has CDR1 SEHNR and CDR2 FQNEAQ (reference sequence). V was pared by 2 bases and J by 5 bases, with 4 bases of the junction left unmatched. The CDR3 DNA is TGTGCCAGCAGCTTATTGACAGGGGTCGAGACCCAGTACTTC. Translation gives CASSLLTGVETQYF.

CDR3 region: CASSLSGWPDSGANVLTF. The CDR3 region has the DNA TGTGCCAGCAGCTTGTCAGGGTGGCCAGACTCTGGGGCCAACGTCCTGACTTTC. The genes are TRBV5-5 and TRBJ2-6; D possibly corresponds to TRBD1 (5 bases). V was trimmed by 1 base and J by 0 bases, leaving 14 bases between them. There are 18 residues in the CDR3. From germline, CDR1 is SGHKS and CDR2 YYEKEE (reference sequence).